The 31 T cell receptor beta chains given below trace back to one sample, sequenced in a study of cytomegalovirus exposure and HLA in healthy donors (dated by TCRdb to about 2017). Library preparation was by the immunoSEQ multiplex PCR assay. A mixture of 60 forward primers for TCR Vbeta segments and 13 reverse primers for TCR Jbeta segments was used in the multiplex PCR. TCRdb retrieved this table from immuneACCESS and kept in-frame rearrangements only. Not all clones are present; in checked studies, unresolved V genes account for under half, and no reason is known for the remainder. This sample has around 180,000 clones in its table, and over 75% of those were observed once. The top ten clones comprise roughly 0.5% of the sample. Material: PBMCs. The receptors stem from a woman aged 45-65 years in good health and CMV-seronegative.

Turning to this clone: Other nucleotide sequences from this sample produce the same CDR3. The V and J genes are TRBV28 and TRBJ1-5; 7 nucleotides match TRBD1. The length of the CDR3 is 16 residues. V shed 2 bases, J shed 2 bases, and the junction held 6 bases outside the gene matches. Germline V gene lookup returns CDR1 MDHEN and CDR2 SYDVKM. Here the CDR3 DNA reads TGTGCCAGCAGTTTAGGGGCAGGGGGTGGCAATCAGCCCCAGCATTTT. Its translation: CASSLGAGGGNQPQHF. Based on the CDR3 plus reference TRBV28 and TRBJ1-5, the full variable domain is DVKVTQSSRYLVKRTGEKVFLECVQDMDHENMFWYRQDPGLGLRLIYFSYDVKMKEKGDIPEGYSVSREKKERFSLILESASTNQTSMYLCASSLGAGGGNQPQHFGDGTRLSIL.

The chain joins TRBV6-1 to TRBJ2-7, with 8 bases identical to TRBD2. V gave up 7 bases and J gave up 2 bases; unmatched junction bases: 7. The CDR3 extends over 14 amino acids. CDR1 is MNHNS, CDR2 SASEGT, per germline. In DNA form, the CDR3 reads TGTGCCAGCAATCCCGGGGGGGCCCCCTACGAGCAGTACTTC. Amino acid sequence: CASNPGGAPYEQYF.

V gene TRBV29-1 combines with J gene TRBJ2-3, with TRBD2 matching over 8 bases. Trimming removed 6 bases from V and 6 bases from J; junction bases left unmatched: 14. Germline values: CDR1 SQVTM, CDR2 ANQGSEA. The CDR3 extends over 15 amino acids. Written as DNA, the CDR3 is TGCAGCGTCGCTAGCGGGTTATTCAAGGGGGATACGCAGTATTTT. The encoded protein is CSVASGLFKGDTQYF.

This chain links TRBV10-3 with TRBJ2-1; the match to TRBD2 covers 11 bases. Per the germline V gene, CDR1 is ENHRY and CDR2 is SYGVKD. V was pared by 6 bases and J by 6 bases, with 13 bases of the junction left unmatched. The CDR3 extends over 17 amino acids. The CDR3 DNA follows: TGTGCCATCAGCCCCCCCGTAGCGGGAGGGGGGAGCAATGAGCAGTTCTTC. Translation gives CAISPPVAGGGSNEQFF.

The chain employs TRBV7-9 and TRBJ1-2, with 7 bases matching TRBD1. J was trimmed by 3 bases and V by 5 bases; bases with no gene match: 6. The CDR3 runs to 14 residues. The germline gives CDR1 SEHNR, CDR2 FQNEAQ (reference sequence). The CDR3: CASSQAGTDYGYTF. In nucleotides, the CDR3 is TGTGCCAGCAGCCAAGCCGGGACAGACTATGGCTACACCTTC.

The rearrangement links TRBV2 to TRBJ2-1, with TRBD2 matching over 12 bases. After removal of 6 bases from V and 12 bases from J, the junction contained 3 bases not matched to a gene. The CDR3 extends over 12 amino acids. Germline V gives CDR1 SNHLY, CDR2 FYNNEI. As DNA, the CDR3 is TGTGCCAGCAGCGGACTAGCGGGATGGCAGTTCTTC. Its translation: CASSGLAGWQFF.

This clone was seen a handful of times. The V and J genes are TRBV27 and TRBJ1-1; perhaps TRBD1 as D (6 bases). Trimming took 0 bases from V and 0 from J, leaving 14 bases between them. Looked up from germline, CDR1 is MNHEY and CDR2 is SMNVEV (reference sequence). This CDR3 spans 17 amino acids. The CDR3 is CASSLSPQNRVNTEAFF. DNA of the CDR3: TGTGCCAGCAGTTTATCCCCCCAGAACAGGGTGAACACTGAAGCTTTCTTT.

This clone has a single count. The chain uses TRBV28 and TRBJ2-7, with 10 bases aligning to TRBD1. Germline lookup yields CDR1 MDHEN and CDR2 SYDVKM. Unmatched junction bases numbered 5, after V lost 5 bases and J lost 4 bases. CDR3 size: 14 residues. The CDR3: CASSKWTGGYEQYF. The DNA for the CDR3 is TGTGCCAGCAGTAAGTGGACAGGGGGGTACGAGCAGTACTTC.

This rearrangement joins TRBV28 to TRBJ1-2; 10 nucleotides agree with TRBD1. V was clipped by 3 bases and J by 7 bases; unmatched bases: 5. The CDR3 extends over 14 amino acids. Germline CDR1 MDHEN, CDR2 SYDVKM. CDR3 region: CASSFGTGETGYTF. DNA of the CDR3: TGTGCCAGCAGTTTCGGGACAGGGGAGACTGGCTACACCTTC.

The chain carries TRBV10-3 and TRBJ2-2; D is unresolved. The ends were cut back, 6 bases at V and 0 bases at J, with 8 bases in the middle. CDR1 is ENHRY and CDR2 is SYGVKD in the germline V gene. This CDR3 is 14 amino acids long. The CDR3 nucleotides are TGTGCCATCAGGTCTAGTTCGAACACCGGGGAGCTGTTTTTT. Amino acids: CAIRSSSNTGELFF.

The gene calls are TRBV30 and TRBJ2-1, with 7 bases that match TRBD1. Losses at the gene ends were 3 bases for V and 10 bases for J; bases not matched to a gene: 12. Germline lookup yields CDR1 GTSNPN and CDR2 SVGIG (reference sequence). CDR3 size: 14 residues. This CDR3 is CAWSRGTELGEQFF. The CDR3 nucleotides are TGTGCCTGGAGCAGGGGGACGGAGCTAGGGGAGCAGTTCTTC.

This chain's CDR3 is CASSLTQAQNTEAFF. CDR3 nucleotide sequence: TGTGCCAGCAGCTTAACGCAGGCCCAGAACACTGAAGCTTTCTTT. The V and J genes are TRBV7-9 and TRBJ1-1; D ambiguous. This CDR3 contains 15 residues. Germline CDR1 and CDR2: SEHNR and FQNEAQ (reference sequence). V lost 2 bases and J 1 base, leaving 11 bases between the germline ends.

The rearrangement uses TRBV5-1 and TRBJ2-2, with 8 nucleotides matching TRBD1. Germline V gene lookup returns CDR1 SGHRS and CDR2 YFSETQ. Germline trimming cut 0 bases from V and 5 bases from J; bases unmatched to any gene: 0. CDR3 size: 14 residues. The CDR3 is CASSLDRGTGELFF. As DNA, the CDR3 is TGCGCCAGCAGCTTGGACAGGGGGACCGGGGAGCTGTTTTTT.

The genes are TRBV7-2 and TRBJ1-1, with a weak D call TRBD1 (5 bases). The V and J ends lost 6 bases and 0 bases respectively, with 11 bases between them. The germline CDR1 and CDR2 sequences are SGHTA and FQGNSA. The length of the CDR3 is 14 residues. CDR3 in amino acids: CASSFDRMNTEAFF. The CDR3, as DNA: TGTGCCAGCAGTTTCGACAGAATGAACACTGAAGCTTTCTTT.

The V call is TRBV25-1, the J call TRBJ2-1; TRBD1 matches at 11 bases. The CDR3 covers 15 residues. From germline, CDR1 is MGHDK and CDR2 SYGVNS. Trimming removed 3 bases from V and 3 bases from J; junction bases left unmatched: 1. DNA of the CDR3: TGTGCCAGCAGTGAGGGACAGGGGGACTACAATGAGCAGTTCTTC. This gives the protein CASSEGQGDYNEQFF.

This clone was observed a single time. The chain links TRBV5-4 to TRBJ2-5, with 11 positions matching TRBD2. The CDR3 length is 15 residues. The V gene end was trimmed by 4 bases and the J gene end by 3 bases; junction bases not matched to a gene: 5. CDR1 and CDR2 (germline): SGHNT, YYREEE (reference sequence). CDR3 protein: CASSKLLAGEETQYF. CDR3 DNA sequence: TGTGCCAGCAGCAAATTACTAGCGGGAGAAGAGACCCAGTACTTC. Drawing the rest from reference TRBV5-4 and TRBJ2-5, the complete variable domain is ETGVTQSPTHLIKTRGQQVTLRCSSQSGHNTVSWYQQALGQGPQFIFQYYREEENGRGNFPPRFSGLQFPNYSSELNVNALELDDSALYLCASSKLLAGEETQYFGPGTRLLVL.

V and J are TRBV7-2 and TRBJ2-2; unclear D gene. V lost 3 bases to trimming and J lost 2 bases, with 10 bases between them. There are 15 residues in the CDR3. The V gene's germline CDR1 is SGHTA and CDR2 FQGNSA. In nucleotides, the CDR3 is TGTGCCAGCAGCTTCCGGGTCGTTAACACCGGGGAGCTGTTTTTT. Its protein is CASSFRVVNTGELFF.

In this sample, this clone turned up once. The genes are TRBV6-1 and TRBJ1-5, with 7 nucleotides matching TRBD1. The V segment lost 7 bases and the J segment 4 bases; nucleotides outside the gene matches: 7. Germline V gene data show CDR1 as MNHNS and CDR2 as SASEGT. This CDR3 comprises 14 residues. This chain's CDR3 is CASTFRGINQPQHF. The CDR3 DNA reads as TGTGCCAGCACCTTCAGGGGGATAAATCAGCCCCAGCATTTT.

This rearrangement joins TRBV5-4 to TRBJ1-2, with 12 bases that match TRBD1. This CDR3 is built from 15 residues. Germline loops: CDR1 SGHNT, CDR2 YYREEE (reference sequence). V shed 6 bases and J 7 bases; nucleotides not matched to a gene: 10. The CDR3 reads CASTLPGTGGSGYTF. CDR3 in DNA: TGTGCCAGCACCCTTCCTGGGACAGGGGGCTCTGGCTACACCTTC.

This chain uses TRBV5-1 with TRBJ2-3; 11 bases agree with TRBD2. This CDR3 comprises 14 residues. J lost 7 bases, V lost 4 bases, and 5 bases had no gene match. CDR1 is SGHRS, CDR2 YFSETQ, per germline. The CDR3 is CASSLLAGDNTQYF. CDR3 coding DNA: TGCGCCAGCAGCCTACTAGCGGGAGATAATACGCAGTATTTT.

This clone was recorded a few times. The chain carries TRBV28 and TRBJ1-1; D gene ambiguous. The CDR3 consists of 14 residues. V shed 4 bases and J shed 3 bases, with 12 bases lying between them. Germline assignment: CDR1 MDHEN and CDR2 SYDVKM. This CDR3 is CASSYMGRYTEAFF. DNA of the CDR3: TGTGCCAGCAGTTATATGGGGAGGTACACTGAAGCTTTCTTT.

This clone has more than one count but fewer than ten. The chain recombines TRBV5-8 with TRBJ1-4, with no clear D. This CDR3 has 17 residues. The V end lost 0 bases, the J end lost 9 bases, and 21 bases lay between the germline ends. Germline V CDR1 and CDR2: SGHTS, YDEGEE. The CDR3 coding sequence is TGTGCCAGCAGCTTGGCCGTGCACGTGGGAGGTCGCAAAAAACTGTTTTTT. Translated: CASSLAVHVGGRKKLFF.

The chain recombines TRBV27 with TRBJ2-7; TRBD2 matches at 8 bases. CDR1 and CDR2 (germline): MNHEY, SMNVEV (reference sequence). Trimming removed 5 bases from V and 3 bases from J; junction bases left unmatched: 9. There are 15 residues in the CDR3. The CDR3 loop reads CASSPLTSGIYEQYF. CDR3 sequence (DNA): TGTGCCAGCAGTCCCCTTACTAGCGGCATCTACGAGCAGTACTTC.

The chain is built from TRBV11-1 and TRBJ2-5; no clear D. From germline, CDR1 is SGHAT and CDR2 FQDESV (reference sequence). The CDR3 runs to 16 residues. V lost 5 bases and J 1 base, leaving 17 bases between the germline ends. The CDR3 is CASSPPSWPSQETQYF. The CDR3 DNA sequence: TGTGCCAGCAGCCCTCCCTCCTGGCCGTCCCAAGAGACCCAGTACTTC.

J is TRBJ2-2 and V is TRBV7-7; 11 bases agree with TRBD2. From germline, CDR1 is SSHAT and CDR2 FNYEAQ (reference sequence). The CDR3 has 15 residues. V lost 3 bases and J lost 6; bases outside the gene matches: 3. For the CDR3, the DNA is TGTGCCAGCAGCTTCTTAGCGGGAGGGGCCGGGGAGCTGTTTTTT. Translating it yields CASSFLAGGAGELFF.

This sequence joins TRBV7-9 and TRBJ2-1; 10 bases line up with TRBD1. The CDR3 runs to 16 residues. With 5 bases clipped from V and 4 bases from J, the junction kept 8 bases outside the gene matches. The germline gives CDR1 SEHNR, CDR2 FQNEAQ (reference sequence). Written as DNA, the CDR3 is TGTGCCAGCAGCAACAGGGGACAGGGGCCTTACAATGAGCAGTTCTTC. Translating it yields CASSNRGQGPYNEQFF. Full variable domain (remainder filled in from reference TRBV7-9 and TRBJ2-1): DTGVSQNPRHKITKRGQNVTFRCDPISEHNRLYWYRQTLGQGPEFLTYFQNEAQLEKSRLLSDRFSAERPKGSFSTLEIQRTEQGDSAMYLCASSNRGQGPYNEQFFGPGTRLTVL.

CDR3 DNA: TGTGCCAGCAGCGTAGGCCCCTCCGACCGACTAGCGGGTCTTTCCTACGAGCAGTACTTC. This codes for CASSVGPSDRLAGLSYEQYF. V and J are TRBV9 and TRBJ2-7; 10 bases are a match to TRBD2. Germline CDR1 is SGDLS and CDR2 is YYNGEE. The CDR3 has 20 amino acids. The ends lost 0 bases at V and 1 base at J; junction bases unmatched: 16.

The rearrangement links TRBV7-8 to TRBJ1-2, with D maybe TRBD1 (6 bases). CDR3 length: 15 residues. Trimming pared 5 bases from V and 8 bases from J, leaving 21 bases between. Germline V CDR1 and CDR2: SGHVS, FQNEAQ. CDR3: CASSLRDPQGYGYTF. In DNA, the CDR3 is TGTGCCAGCAGCCTCCGGGACCCTCAGGGGTACGGCTACACCTTC.

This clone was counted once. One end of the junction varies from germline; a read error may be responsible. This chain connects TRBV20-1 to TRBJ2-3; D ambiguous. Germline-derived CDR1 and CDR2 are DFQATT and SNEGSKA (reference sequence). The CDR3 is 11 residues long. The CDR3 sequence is CSAKRGDAQYF. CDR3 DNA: TGCAGTGCTAAGCGAGGAGATGCGCAGTATTTT.

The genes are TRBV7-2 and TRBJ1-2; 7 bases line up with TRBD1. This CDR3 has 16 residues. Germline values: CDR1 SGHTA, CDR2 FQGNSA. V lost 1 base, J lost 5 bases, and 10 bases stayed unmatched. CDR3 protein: CASSLVRDSRPYGYTF. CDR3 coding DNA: TGTGCCAGCAGCTTAGTTAGGGACAGCCGACCTTATGGCTACACCTTC.

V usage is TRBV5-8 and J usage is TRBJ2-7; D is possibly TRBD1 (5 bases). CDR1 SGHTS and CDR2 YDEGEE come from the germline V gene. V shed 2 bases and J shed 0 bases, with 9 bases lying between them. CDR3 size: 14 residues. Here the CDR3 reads CASSFGASSYEQYF. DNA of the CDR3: TGTGCCAGCAGCTTTGGGGCAAGCTCCTACGAGCAGTACTTC. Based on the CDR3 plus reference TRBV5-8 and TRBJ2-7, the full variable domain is EAGVTQSPTHLIKTRGQQATLRCSPISGHTSVYWYQQALGLGLQFLLWYDEGEERNRGNFPPRFSGRQFPNYSSELNVNALELEDSALYLCASSFGASSYEQYFGPGTRLTVT.